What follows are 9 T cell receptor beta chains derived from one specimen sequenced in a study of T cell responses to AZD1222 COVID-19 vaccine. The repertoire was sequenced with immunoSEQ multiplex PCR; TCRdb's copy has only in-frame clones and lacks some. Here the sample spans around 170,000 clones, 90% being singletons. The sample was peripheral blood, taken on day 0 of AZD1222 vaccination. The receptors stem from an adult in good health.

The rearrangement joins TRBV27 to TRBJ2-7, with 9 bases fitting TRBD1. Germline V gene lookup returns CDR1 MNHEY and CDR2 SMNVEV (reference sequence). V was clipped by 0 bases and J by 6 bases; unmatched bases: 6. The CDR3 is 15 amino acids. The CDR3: CASSLSGQGFGEQYF. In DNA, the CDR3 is TGTGCCAGCAGTTTATCGGGACAGGGTTTTGGCGAGCAGTACTTC.

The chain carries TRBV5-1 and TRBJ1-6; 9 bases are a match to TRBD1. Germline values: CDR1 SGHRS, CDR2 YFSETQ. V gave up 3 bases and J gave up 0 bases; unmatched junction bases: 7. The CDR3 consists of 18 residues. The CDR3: CASSSGTGSYSYNSPLHF. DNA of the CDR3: TGCGCCAGCAGCTCCGGGACAGGGTCCTACTCCTATAATTCACCCCTCCACTTT.

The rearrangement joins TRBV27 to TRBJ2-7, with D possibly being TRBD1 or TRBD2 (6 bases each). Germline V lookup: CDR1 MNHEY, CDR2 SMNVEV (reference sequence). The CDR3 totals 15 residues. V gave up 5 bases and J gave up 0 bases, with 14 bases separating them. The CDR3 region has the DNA TGTGCCAGCAGTCCAAGGGGGACTTTCTCCTACGAGCAGTACTTC. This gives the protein CASSPRGTFSYEQYF.

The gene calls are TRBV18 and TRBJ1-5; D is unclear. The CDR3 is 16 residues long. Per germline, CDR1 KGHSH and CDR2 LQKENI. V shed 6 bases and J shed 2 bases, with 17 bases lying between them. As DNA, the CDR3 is TGTGCCAGCTCCTACGGTGTCACTGGCGGCAATCAGCCCCAGCATTTT. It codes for CASSYGVTGGNQPQHF. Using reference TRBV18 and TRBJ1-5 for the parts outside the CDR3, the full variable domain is NAGVMQNPRHLVRRRGQEARLRCSPMKGHSHVYWYRQLPEEGLKFMVYLQKENIIDESGMPKERFSAEFPKEGPSILRIQQVVRGDSAAYFCASSYGVTGGNQPQHFGDGTRLSIL.

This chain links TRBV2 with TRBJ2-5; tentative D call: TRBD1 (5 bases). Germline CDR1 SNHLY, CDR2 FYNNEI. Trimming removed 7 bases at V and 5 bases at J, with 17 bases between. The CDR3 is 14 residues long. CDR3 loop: CASKFVGAIETQYF. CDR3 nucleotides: TGTGCCAGCAAATTTGTTGGGGCAATCGAGACCCAGTACTTC.

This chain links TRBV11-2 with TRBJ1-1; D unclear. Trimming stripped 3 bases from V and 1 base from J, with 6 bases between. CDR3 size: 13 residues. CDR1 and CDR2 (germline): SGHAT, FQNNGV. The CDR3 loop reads CASSFVENTEAFF. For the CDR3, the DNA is TGTGCCAGCAGCTTCGTGGAGAACACTGAAGCTTTCTTT.

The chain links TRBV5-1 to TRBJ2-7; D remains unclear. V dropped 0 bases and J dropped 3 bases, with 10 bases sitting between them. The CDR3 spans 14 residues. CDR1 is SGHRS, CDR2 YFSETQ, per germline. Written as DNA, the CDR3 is TGCGCCAGCAGCTTGGTGCTGGGAAACTACGAGCAGTACTTC. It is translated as CASSLVLGNYEQYF.

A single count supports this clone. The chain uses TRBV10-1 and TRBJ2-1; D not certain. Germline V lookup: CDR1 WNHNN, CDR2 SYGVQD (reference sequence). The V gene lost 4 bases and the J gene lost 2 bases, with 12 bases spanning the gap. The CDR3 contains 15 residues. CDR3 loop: CASSVGGRPYNEQFF. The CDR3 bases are TGCGCCAGCAGTGTCGGTGGCAGACCCTACAATGAGCAGTTCTTC.

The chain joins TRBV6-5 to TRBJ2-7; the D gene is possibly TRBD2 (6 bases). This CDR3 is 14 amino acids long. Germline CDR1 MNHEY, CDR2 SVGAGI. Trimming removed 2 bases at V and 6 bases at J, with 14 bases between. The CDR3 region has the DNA TGTGCCAGCAGTTACGGAGGGGTGAGGTTCGAGCAGTACTTC. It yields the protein CASSYGGVRFEQYF.